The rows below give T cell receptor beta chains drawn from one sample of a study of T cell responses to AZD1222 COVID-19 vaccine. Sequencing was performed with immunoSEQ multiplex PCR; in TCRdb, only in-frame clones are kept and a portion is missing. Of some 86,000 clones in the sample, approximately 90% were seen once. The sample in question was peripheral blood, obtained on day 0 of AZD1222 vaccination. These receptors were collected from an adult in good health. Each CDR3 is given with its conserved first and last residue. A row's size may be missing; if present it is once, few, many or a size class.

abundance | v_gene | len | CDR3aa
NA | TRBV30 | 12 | CAWTASTYEQYF
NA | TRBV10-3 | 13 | CAIGTGAKNIQYF
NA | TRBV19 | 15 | CASSIVADSSYEQYF
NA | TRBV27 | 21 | CASSLPGQANSVTLYNSPLHF
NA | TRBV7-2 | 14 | CASSPYGGGGELFF
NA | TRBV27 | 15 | CASSTRQGGSNEQFF
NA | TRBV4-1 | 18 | CASSQVIRGASNTGELFF
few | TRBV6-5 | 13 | CASSPGGLYGYTF
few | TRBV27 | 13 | CASSFTSAGEQFF
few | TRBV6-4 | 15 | CASSDLAGGTDTQYF
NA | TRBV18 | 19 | CASSPGHGLPEKSYNEQFF
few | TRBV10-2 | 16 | CASSDVAERGVDGYTF
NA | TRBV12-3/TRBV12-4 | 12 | CASSTLPDTQYF
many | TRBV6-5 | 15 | CASRAGTGDSDTQYF
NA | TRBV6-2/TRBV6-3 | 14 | CASSQTGFTGELFF
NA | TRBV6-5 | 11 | CASSLYNEQFF
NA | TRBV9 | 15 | CASSVAGDHTDTQYF
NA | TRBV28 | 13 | CASSLSDRAQVFF
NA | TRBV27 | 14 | CASSLSVRPNEQFF
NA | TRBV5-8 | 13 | CASSTQGYYGYTF
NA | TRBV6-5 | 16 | CASSYSRGRGNYGYTF
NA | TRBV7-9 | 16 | CASSLLAGGPSDTQYF
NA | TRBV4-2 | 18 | CASSQVGAREGHTGELFF
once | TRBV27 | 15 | CASSPLVAMEDEQFF
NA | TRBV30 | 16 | CAWSARISGRANEQFF
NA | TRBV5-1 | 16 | CASSSKPDSSAYEQYF
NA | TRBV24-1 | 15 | CATSRSGDSNQPQHF
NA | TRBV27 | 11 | CASRNTGELFF
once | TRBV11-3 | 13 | CASSFPNTGELFF
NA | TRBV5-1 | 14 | CASSSQGVEETQYF
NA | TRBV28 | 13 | CASSLRVTGELFF
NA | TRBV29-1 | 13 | CSVEETASNVLTF
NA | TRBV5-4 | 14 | CASSLRAGNTEAFF
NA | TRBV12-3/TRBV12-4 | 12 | CASSFQYYGYTF
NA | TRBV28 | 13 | CASSTGANYGYTF
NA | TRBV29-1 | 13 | CSVWGRGTGELFF
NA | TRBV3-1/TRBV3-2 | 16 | CASSQVTGVIYNEQFF
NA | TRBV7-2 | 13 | CASSFRTGDEQFF
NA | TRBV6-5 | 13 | CASTTGLGNTIYF
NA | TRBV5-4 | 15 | CASSWGGTSTDTQYF
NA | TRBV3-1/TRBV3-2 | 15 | CASSQDKGPDYEQYF
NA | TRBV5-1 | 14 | CASSLQPSTDTQYF